Reported below is one TCR beta chain. Its antigen is currently unknown. The sample originates from a study of T cells after yellow fever vaccination. General study findings and limits: A minor fraction of clonotypes spanned both CD4 and CD8 compartments. The booster saw the reappearance of most primary-vaccination clones (more than 95% CD4, 80% to 90% CD8). Any FACS-sorted repertoire could hold abundant clonotypes that contaminate it from the bulk population.

Researchers made TCR cDNA using 5'RACE template switching, and this step added a universal primer site and UMIs. TCRdb redid the calling of the 5' RACE reads with MiXCR, one entry per CDR3 protein. The table records 200,000 to 300,000 distinct CDR3 sequences, more than 6.5% of them present only once. Losses at the gene ends were 4 bases for V and 0 bases for J; bases not matched to a gene: 5. The germline CDR1 and CDR2 sequences are SGHRS and YFSETQ. The CDR3 consists of 15 residues. The sequences come from CD4+ T cells sorted from PBMCs, collected on the day of the yellow fever booster vaccination. The sequence was obtained from a man in his thirties or forties who received the YFV17D yellow fever vaccine. The chain couples TRBV5-1 to TRBJ2-3, with 7 bases aligning to TRBD2. As DNA, the CDR3 is TGCGCCAGCAGCCAAAGAGCGGGAAGCACAGATACGCAGTATTTT. Translated, it gives CASSQRAGSTDTQYF.